The clone carrying this T cell receptor (beta chain) was found once. This CDR3 spans 13 amino acids. Trimming shortened V by 8 bases and J by 4 bases, and 17 bases separated the two germline ends. Germline V gives CDR1 GTSNPN, CDR2 SVGIG (reference sequence). The sample comes from a study of T cell responses to AZD1222 COVID-19 vaccine. Only in-frame clones appear in the TCRdb table, and some are missing; sequencing was by immunoSEQ multiplex PCR. The data contain around 200,000 clones, 88% of them singletons. This chain connects TRBV30 to TRBJ1-2; the D gene is possibly TRBD1 (6 bases). The receptor comes from an adult in good health. The starting material was peripheral blood, obtained on day 0 of AZD1222 vaccination. This CDR3 is CARQGGATYGYTF. The CDR3 DNA follows: TGTGCCCGACAAGGGGGTGCCACCTATGGCTACACCTTC.